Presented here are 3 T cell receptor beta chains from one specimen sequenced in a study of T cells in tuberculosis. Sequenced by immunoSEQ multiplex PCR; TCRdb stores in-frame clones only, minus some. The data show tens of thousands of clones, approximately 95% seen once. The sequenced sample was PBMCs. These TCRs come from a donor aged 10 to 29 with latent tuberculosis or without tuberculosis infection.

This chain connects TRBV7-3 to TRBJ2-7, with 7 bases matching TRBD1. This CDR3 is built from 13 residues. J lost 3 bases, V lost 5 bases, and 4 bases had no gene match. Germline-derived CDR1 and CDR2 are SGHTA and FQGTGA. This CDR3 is CASSPRQGYEQYF. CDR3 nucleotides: TGTGCCAGCAGCCCTAGACAGGGCTACGAGCAGTACTTC.

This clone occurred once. The CDR3, as DNA: TGTGCCAGCAGCTTAGTCCGCAGATCCTCCTACGAGCAGTACTTC. Its translation: CASSLVRRSSYEQYF. The chain links TRBV7-2 to TRBJ2-7, with no clear D. This CDR3 has 15 amino acids. Trimming stripped 1 base from V and 0 bases from J, with 10 bases between. Germline values: CDR1 SGHTA, CDR2 FQGNSA.

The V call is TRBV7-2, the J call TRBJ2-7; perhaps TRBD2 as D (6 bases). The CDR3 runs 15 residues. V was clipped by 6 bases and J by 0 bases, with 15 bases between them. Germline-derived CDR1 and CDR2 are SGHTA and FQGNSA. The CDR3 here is CASRSKGLASYEQYF. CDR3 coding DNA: TGTGCCAGCAGATCCAAGGGACTGGCCTCCTACGAGCAGTACTTC.